The next 28 T cell receptor beta chains were all read from a single sample in a study of blood T cell repertoires in COVID-19. The assay was immunoSEQ multiplex PCR, and TCRdb's table has in-frame clones only and misses some. The data hold 50,000 or so clones, with more than 80% observed a single time. Sequencing was done on a sample of peripheral blood. The receptors derive from a middle-aged man with acute or convalescent COVID-19.

V gene TRBV6-5 combines with J gene TRBJ1-1; 7 bases map to TRBD1. In germline, CDR1 is MNHEY, CDR2 SVGAGI. The CDR3 length is 14 residues. The V gene end was trimmed by 8 bases and the J gene end by 2 bases; junction bases not matched to a gene: 8. The CDR3 loop is CASGLYRGNTEAFF. In DNA, the CDR3 is TGTGCCAGCGGGTTGTACAGGGGCAACACTGAAGCTTTCTTT.

V usage is TRBV19 and J usage is TRBJ2-2, with D tentatively TRBD1 (6 bases). CDR3 length: 14 amino acids. Germline V lookup: CDR1 LNHDA, CDR2 SQIVND (reference sequence). The ends were cut back, 5 bases at V and 5 bases at J, with 12 bases in the middle. The CDR3 here is CASSEQGVTGELFF. Here the CDR3 DNA reads TGTGCCAGTAGTGAACAGGGAGTGACCGGGGAGCTGTTTTTT.

The rearrangement links TRBV5-1 to TRBJ1-4, with 7 positions matching TRBD1. Trimming removed 0 bases from V and 4 bases from J; junction bases left unmatched: 3. Germline-derived CDR1 and CDR2 are SGHRS and YFSETQ. CDR3 size: 15 residues. The CDR3 nucleotides read TGCGCCAGCAGCTTGGCCGGGACAGATAATGAAAAACTGTTTTTT. Translated: CASSLAGTDNEKLFF.

This clone was recorded once. This sequence joins TRBV7-2 and TRBJ2-5, with 8 nucleotides matching TRBD2. Germline V lookup: CDR1 SGHTA, CDR2 FQGNSA. CDR3 size: 15 residues. The V and J ends lost 2 bases and 4 bases, in that order; junction bases with no gene match: 6. The CDR3 protein is CASSLLGLAGETQYF. The DNA of the CDR3 is TGTGCCAGCAGCTTATTGGGTCTAGCGGGAGAGACCCAGTACTTC.

The chain couples TRBV3-1 (or the pseudogene TRBV3-2) to TRBJ1-6; D perhaps matches TRBD1 (5 bases). The CDR3 totals 15 residues. The germline gives CDR1 LGHDT, CDR2 YNNKEL (reference sequence). Trimming shortened V by 1 base and J by 10 bases, and 14 bases separated the two germline ends. CDR3 sequence: CASSQAEGRGSPLHF. CDR3 nucleotides: TGTGCCAGCAGCCAAGCGGAGGGGCGCGGATCACCCCTCCACTTT.

The V gene is TRBV5-1, the J gene TRBJ2-1; 7 bases agree with TRBD2. The CDR3 is made up of 15 amino acids. V lost 7 bases, J lost 1 base, and 8 bases stayed unmatched. The germline V gene has CDR1 SGHRS and CDR2 YFSETQ. The CDR3 nucleotides are TGCGCCAGCCATTTGGGGGGAGGGTCCTACAATGAGCAGTTCTTC. Its protein product is CASHLGGGSYNEQFF.

The CDR3 DNA reads as TGTGCCAGCAAGACAGGGGTTCGGACAGATACGCAGTATTTT. Amino acids: CASKTGVRTDTQYF. This chain connects TRBV6-6 to TRBJ2-3, with TRBD1 identical over 8 bases. Trimming cost V 7 bases and J 3 bases; bases outside gene matches: 6. CDR3 length equals 14 residues. Germline CDR1 reads MNHNY; CDR2 reads SVGAGI (reference sequence).

In this sample, this clone turned up once. V usage is TRBV5-1 and J usage is TRBJ1-3; D might be TRBD1 (5 bases). This CDR3 is 15 amino acids long. The ends were cut back, 1 base at V and 0 bases at J, with 8 bases in the middle. CDR1 and CDR2 (germline): SGHRS, YFSETQ. The CDR3 region is CASSLLGDSGNTIYF. CDR3 nucleotides: TGCGCCAGCAGCTTGTTAGGGGACTCTGGAAACACCATATATTTT.

The gene calls are TRBV7-8 and TRBJ2-6; TRBD1 might be the D (5 bases). CDR3 length: 19 amino acids. Germline V gene lookup returns CDR1 SGHVS and CDR2 FQNEAQ. Trimming took off 1 base at V and 1 base at J, with 17 bases between the two ends. The DNA of the CDR3 is TGTGCCAGCAGCTTAGGGACAATATCAGGTCGGTCTGGGGCCAACGTCCTGACTTTC. Translated, it gives CASSLGTISGRSGANVLTF. Based on the CDR3 plus reference TRBV7-8 and TRBJ2-6, the full variable domain is GAGVSQSPRYKVAKRGQDVALRCDPISGHVSLFWYQQALGQGPEFLTYFQNEAQLDKSGLPSDRFFAERPEGSVSTLKIQRTQQEDSAVYLCASSLGTISGRSGANVLTFGAGSRLTVL.

The chain has TRBV6-1 and TRBJ1-6, with TRBD1 as a possible D gene (5 bases). CDR1 and CDR2 from the germline V gene are MNHNS and SASEGT. V lost 0 bases, J lost 9 bases, and 12 bases lay in between. This CDR3 has 15 residues. The CDR3, as DNA: TGTGCCAGCAGTGAAGCGGGCAGGGAAACTTCACCCCTCCACTTT. It translates to CASSEAGRETSPLHF.

The chain combines TRBV11-2 with TRBJ1-2, with D possibly matching TRBD1 (6 bases). V gave up 5 bases and J gave up 8 bases, with 27 bases separating them. The CDR3 loop spans 17 amino acids. CDR1 and CDR2 (germline): SGHAT, FQNNGV. The CDR3 here is CASSRSDSFLGREGYTF. CDR3 coding DNA: TGTGCCAGCAGCCGCTCGGACAGTTTCCTTGGGCGAGAAGGCTACACCTTC.

The rearrangement uses TRBV20-1 and TRBJ2-1; 7 positions match TRBD2. Germline trimming cut 6 bases from V and 9 bases from J; bases unmatched to any gene: 5. CDR3 length equals 11 residues. CDR1 is DFQATT, CDR2 SNEGSKA, per germline (reference sequence). CDR3 protein: CSAPGGGEQFF. The CDR3 nucleotides read TGCAGTGCGCCTGGGGGGGGTGAGCAGTTCTTC.

The rearrangement joins TRBV7-9 to TRBJ2-1; perhaps TRBD2 as D (7 bases). The CDR3 contains 15 residues. V lost 1 base and J lost 2, with 9 bases in between. Germline lookup yields CDR1 SEHNR and CDR2 FQNEAQ (reference sequence). This chain's CDR3 is CASSLGGGTYNEQFF. For the CDR3, the DNA is TGTGCCAGCAGCTTAGGCGGGGGCACCTACAATGAGCAGTTCTTC.

This chain links TRBV7-8 with TRBJ2-4, with D possibly being TRBD2 (5 bases). CDR3 length: 16 amino acids. Germline CDR1 reads SGHVS; CDR2 reads FQNEAQ. The ends were cut back, 5 bases at V and 0 bases at J, with 14 bases in the middle. CDR3 nucleotides: TGTGCCAGCAGCCCCCCTAGGAGGATAGCCAAAAACATTCAGTACTTC. This codes for CASSPPRRIAKNIQYF.

V gene TRBV19 combines with J gene TRBJ1-1; TRBD1 might be the D (5 bases). V lost 3 bases and J lost 5, with 16 bases in between. This CDR3 is 15 amino acids long. The germline gives CDR1 LNHDA, CDR2 SQIVND (reference sequence). The CDR3 protein is CASSMRAGRETEAFF. The CDR3 region has the DNA TGTGCCAGTAGTATGCGGGCAGGGAGGGAGACTGAAGCTTTCTTT.

The J gene is TRBJ2-2, the V gene TRBV27; D may be TRBD2 (6 bases). The CDR3 consists of 18 residues. The V gene lost 0 bases and the J gene lost 1 base, with 15 bases spanning the gap. CDR1 and CDR2 from the germline V gene are MNHEY and SMNVEV (reference sequence). The CDR3 reads CASSLSGREPWNTGELFF. CDR3 nucleotide sequence: TGTGCCAGCAGTTTATCGGGCCGGGAGCCTTGGAACACCGGGGAGCTGTTTTTT.

The rearrangement uses TRBV2 and TRBJ1-3; D is possibly TRBD1 (5 bases). Trimming stripped 4 bases from V and 0 bases from J, with 7 bases between. CDR1 is SNHLY and CDR2 is FYNNEI in the germline V gene. The CDR3 is made up of 14 amino acids. The CDR3 loop reads CASSGQLSGNTIYF. As DNA, the CDR3 is TGTGCCAGCAGTGGACAGCTCTCTGGAAACACCATATATTTT.

This clone was found once. The chain couples TRBV7-6 to TRBJ2-5; 8 nucleotides line up with TRBD1. The CDR3 runs 16 residues. The germline V gene encodes CDR1 SGHVS and CDR2 FNYEAQ. The trim removed 5 bases at V and 4 bases at J, leaving 12 bases unmatched. The CDR3 here is CASSLQTGGLGETQYF. The CDR3 region has the DNA TGTGCCAGCAGCCTACAAACAGGGGGATTGGGAGAGACCCAGTACTTC.

This chain connects TRBV6-5 to TRBJ1-6; the D gene is possibly TRBD1 (6 bases). Germline V gene lookup returns CDR1 MNHEY and CDR2 SVGAGI. V lost 6 bases and J 7 bases, leaving 13 bases between the germline ends. CDR3 length: 14 amino acids. This chain's CDR3 is CASRETGGNSPLHF. CDR3 nucleotides: TGTGCCAGCAGGGAGACAGGCGGCAATTCACCCCTCCACTTT.

This clone was seen a few times. This sequence joins TRBV5-1 and TRBJ1-2; no reliable D call. The CDR3 loop spans 14 amino acids. V lost 0 bases and J lost 2, with 8 bases in between. CDR1 SGHRS and CDR2 YFSETQ come from the germline V gene. The CDR3 nucleotides read TGCGCCAGCAGCTTGGACAGTTCCAACTATGGCTACACCTTC. Translating it yields CASSLDSSNYGYTF.

The genes are TRBV18 and TRBJ2-2; 9 bases align to TRBD2. The CDR3 extends over 18 amino acids. Germline CDR1 and CDR2: KGHSH and LQKENI. V gave up 6 bases and J gave up 2 bases; unmatched junction bases: 13. CDR3: CASSPPVGGGDNTGELFF. Here the CDR3 DNA reads TGTGCCAGCTCCCCCCCTGTGGGCGGGGGGGATAACACCGGGGAGCTGTTTTTT.

The J gene is TRBJ2-3, the V gene TRBV7-8; TRBD1 aligns across 9 bases. The germline gives CDR1 SGHVS, CDR2 FQNEAQ. CDR3 length equals 15 residues. Trimming at V came to 6 bases and at J to 4 bases, leaving 8 bases not matched to a gene. CDR3 in DNA: TGTGCCAGCAGTCTAGGACAGGGGTTCGCAGATACGCAGTATTTT. Its protein is CASSLGQGFADTQYF.

The CDR3 DNA sequence: TGTGCCTGGAGTGTAGGCGGGAGGGCCTGGGAGCAGTTCTTC. This gives the protein CAWSVGGRAWEQFF. This chain connects TRBV30 to TRBJ2-1; 9 bases match TRBD2. Germline V lookup: CDR1 GTSNPN, CDR2 SVGIG (reference sequence). V shed 0 bases and J 10 bases; nucleotides not matched to a gene: 7. CDR3 size: 14 residues.

This clone occurred once. The rearrangement links TRBV7-6 to TRBJ2-2; D perhaps matches TRBD2 (6 bases). Trimming removed 4 bases at V and 5 bases at J, with 8 bases between. Germline-derived CDR1 and CDR2 are SGHVS and FNYEAQ. This CDR3 comprises 13 residues. The CDR3 here is CASSSGGTGELFF. Here the CDR3 DNA reads TGTGCCAGCAGCTCTGGGGGGACCGGGGAGCTGTTTTTT.

The rearrangement uses TRBV4-2 and TRBJ1-1; D perhaps matches TRBD1 (6 bases). In germline, CDR1 is LGHNA, CDR2 YNFKEQ. This CDR3 is built from 14 residues. Trimming cost V 3 bases and J 4 bases, with 12 bases left between them. CDR3 sequence (DNA): TGTGCCAGCAGCCAGGGGGACAAGTCCACTGAAGCTTTCTTT. Its protein is CASSQGDKSTEAFF.

The chain carries TRBV6-6 and TRBJ1-2; D is undetermined. V gave up 5 bases and J gave up 0 bases, with 19 bases separating them. Germline V gives CDR1 MNHNY, CDR2 SVGAGI (reference sequence). There are 17 residues in the CDR3. The CDR3 nucleotides read TGTGCCAGCAGTCCGCCTCTCCCCGGGAGACCTAACTATGGCTACACCTTC. Translated, it gives CASSPPLPGRPNYGYTF.

The V and J genes are TRBV11-2 and TRBJ2-2; 8 nucleotides align to TRBD1. The CDR3 spans 17 residues. The V gene's germline CDR1 is SGHAT and CDR2 FQNNGV. The V and J ends lost 5 bases and 2 bases, in that order; junction bases with no gene match: 10. The CDR3 region is CASSRSGTGFNTGELFF. In nucleotides, the CDR3 is TGTGCCAGCAGCCGCTCCGGGACAGGTTTTAACACCGGGGAGCTGTTTTTT.

The genes are TRBV7-8 and TRBJ1-6; weak D call: TRBD1 (5 bases). The CDR3 is made up of 18 amino acids. CDR1 is SGHVS, CDR2 FQNEAQ, per germline. V lost 0 bases and J lost 8, with 20 bases in between. The CDR3 DNA sequence: TGTGCCAGCAGCTTAGCAGGGATGTATTTCAGGGCGGATTCACCCCTCCACTTT. Its translation: CASSLAGMYFRADSPLHF.